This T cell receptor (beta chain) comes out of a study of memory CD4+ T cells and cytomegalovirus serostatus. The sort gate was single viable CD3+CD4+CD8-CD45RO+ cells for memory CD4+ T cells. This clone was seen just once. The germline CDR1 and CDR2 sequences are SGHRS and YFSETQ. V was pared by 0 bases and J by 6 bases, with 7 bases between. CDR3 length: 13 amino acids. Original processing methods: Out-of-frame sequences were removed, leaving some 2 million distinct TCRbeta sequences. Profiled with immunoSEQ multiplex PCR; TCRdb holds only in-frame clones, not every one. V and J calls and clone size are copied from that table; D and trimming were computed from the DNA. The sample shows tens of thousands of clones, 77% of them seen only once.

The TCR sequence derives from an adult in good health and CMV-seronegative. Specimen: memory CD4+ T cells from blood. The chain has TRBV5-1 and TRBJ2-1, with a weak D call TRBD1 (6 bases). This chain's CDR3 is CASSLGTVNEQFF. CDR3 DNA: TGCGCCAGCAGCTTGGGGACAGTCAATGAGCAGTTCTTC.